This T cell receptor (beta chain) was sequenced for a study of Ad26.COV2.S vaccination and SARS-CoV-2 variants (dated by TCRdb to 2020 to 2022). The study in broad terms: Donors in the vaccine arm were drawn from COV1001, a multicentre, randomized, double-blind, placebo-controlled phase I-IIa trial testing Ad26.COV2.S in healthy adults. Ad26.COV2.S was administered intramuscularly at a dose of 5x10^10 or 1x10^11 viral particles, either as one shot or as two shots given 56 days apart. TCRbeta repertoire sequencing was used to assess the specificity and breadth of SARS-CoV-2-reactive T cell receptors after Ad26.COV2.S vaccination. The TCR-sequenced set comprised approximately 32 samples: roughly 19 Ad26.COV2.S vaccine recipients, 5 placebo recipients and 8 SARS-CoV-2 convalescent individuals. Trial participants were randomized into five groups of five, in which low-dose or high-dose Ad26.COV2.S was given once or twice, or placebo was given on both occasions. Investigators remained blinded to trial group allocation during experiments and outcome assessment.

This specimen's treatment or condition label, per the study, means: about 20 received Ad26.COV2.S at low or high dose, single or two shots; several received placebo; per-sample allocation not given. For vaccine and placebo recipients, repertoires were sequenced using samples collected on day 63 after the first injection. In Cohort 1b, roughly 26 adults aged 18-55 years were enrolled at a single site in Boston, USA, between 29 July and 7 August 2020. As a vaccine, Ad26.COV2.S was a replication-incompetent adenovirus type 26 vector that expressed a prefusion-stabilized SARS-CoV-2 spike protein derived from the original Wuhan strain. This clone appeared a single time. This receptor's antigen is unknown. No base quality information exists; no much larger clone differs at one position. What the authors observed across the whole study: It was noted by the authors that total T cell responses may have been underestimated by the TCR breadth and depth analyses. Vaccine and placebo recipients had comparable non-spike TCR breadth, which fits with the vaccine containing only spike. After vaccination, spike-specific CD8+ and CD4+ T cell responses were reported to show substantial breadth. Spike-specific TCR breadth was higher in Ad26.COV2.S recipients than in placebo recipients (P = 0.0014). Comparing responses between vaccine doses or regimens was not something the study was powered to do.

The germline V gene gives CDR1 as SGHTA and CDR2 as FQGTGA. The CDR3 goes from the cysteine to the phenylalanine over 16 residues. The sequence is cut down to CDR3 DNA, 48 bases in frame from base 1. Germline trimming: 3 bases from V, 10 bases from J; junction bases outside gene matches: 13. The immunoSEQ Assay was the method used to sequence TCRbeta CDR3 regions. After extraction, genomic DNA underwent amplification by bias-controlled multiplex PCR, followed by high-throughput sequencing. Regarding the original processing steps: Collapsing and filtering of sequences were performed to quantify the absolute abundance of each unique TCRbeta CDR3 region. T cell fraction was estimated by normalization of TCRbeta template counts to usable DNA, with usable DNA being measured through amplification of reference genes present in all nucleated cells. Repertoire TCRs were annotated as SARS-CoV-2-specific by exact matching of V gene, CDR3 amino acid sequence and J gene to a known reactive TCR set. The reference SARS-CoV-2 TCR set was obtained from MIRA and was filtered for enrichment in COVID-19-positive ImmuneCODE repertoires, whereby public or cross-reactive TCRs were removed. Using the MIRA antigens, annotated TCRs were further analysed by specific ORF or by position within an ORF. Depth was the summed frequency of annotated unique rearrangements, while breadth was defined as annotated unique rearrangements over total unique productive rearrangements. Group comparisons of TCR breadth used two-sided Wilcoxon rank-sum tests. The clones in this table, taken by TCRdb from immuneACCESS, are in-frame only. Not every clone is retained; where verified, under half of the shortfall comes from an unresolved V gene, and the cause of the rest is unknown. That table supplies the V and J calls and clone size; D and trimming were determined from the DNA. The sample table shows 400,000 to 500,000 clones, and roughly nine tenths are seen once. Over 2.5% of the sample is held by the ten biggest clonotypes.

Rearrangement joined TRBV7-3 to TRBJ2-1; 9 junctional bases match TRBD2. Specimen: peripheral blood, collected in a trial of Ad26.COV2.S vaccine versus placebo. The receptor was isolated from a person aged 18-65 years who received the Ad26.COV2.S COVID-19 vaccine or a placebo. The sequenced DNA is TGTGCCAGCAGCTTGCTCGGAGGACTAGCGACAAGGGAGCAGTTCTTC. The translation is CASSLLGGLATREQFF.